Here is one T cell receptor beta chain with its context. Its antigen has not been determined. Base-call qualities are not available, and no considerably larger clone is one nucleotide away. Other DNA variants within this sample encode the same CDR3. Healthy HIV-negative adults with no recently reported acute infections or vaccinations were included as donors. Every donor was a Caucasian adult residing in Nashville, Tennessee, USA. CD4+ T cells were enriched by magnetic negative selection, after which naive cells were positively selected on CD45RA and the negative fraction was taken as the memory subset. Blood was obtained by leukapheresis, after which PBMCs were separated by Ficoll-Histopaque density gradient centrifugation and cryopreserved in liquid nitrogen vapor phase. Analytical flow cytometry was used to check the purity and quantity of every magnetically sorted T cell population. Genomic DNA was isolated from each sorted fraction and quantified by UV absorbance on a Nanodrop 2000c.

This sample was taken from a study of shared clonotypes between healthy human individuals (dated by TCRdb to the early 2020s). Regarding the research as a whole: The cohort included three men and a couple of women between 18 and 49 years of age. Libraries were prepared and TCR repertoires were sequenced by different laboratories using diverse techniques, in order to increase sequencing depth and limit assay-specific biases. Per donor, leukapheresis produced somewhere between about 0.85 and 10 billion PBMCs. Per donor, three plates each were used for CD4 naive and CD4 memory, two for CD8 naive, and one for CD8 memory. To estimate repertoire size and how much clonotypes are shared between individuals, the study performed deep sequencing of blood TCR repertoires from about 5 healthy adults.

Using the deep immunoSEQ assay, TCR CDR3 regions were amplified from genomic DNA by multiplex PCR. For each cell subset, the extracted genomic DNA was distributed evenly across all wells of several immunoSEQ 96-well plates, and each plate served as one replicate. For sorted subsets, around 200 ng genomic DNA, equal to tens of thousands of T cell genomes, was loaded into each replicate PCR. Purified libraries were measured with a Qubit 3.0 fluorometer, size-checked on a Bioanalyzer 2100, and measured again with the KAPA Library Quantification kit. A separate single-read 150-cycle Illumina NextSeq 550 flow cell was used to sequence each immunoSEQ 96-well plate. The study's processing was this. Because the immunoSEQ output held only junctional sequences and lacked quality scores, the filtering could not match the filtering applied to full-length reads. To assign V/J genes and CDR3, sequences were annotated using PyIR, a Python wrapper for IgBLAST v1.9, with IMGT germline references. Any read was removed if the V/J assignment was weak (E-value above 1e-6), the CDR3 was missing, or the read contained stop codons, out-of-frame junctions, or ambiguous translated residues. V3J clonotypes were defined as sequences sharing an identical inferred V gene, J gene, and CDR3 amino acid sequence. The percentage overlap between two repertoires was calculated by dividing the number of shared unique clonotypes by the size of the smaller repertoire. Repertoire richness was assessed with RTK rarefaction, the Chao1 estimator, and Recon v2.1 estimates of unobserved clonotypes. For all TCRbeta clonotypes obtained by the gDNA method from a few donors, generation probabilities were computed with OLGA. This immuneACCESS table, as held by TCRdb, lists in-frame sequences with V and J called but not all clones. Of the missing ones, under half trace to an unresolved V gene in checked studies; the others have no known cause. The D gene and trimming were derived from the DNA, and the V and J assignments and clone size from that table. For this sample there are approximately 530,000 clones; 90% to 96% appear just once. About 0.068% of the sample is in the top ten clones.

A distance of 3 bases separates the germline ends of V and J, which lose 3 bases and 4 bases respectively. CDR1 and CDR2 (SGHTA, FQGTGA) derive from the germline V gene. The CDR3 runs 12 residues from the cysteine to the phenylalanine. The retained sequence is limited to the CDR3, 36 bases, with the frame set at the first base. Overall results and qualifications from the work: About 4.5% of naive CD4, 3% to 4% of naive CD8, approximately 2.2% of memory CD4, and over 0.35% of memory CD8 clonotypes were shared across a handful of donors. The genetic and exposure-history diversity represented was limited by the small number of donors. Based on pairwise subsampling, the degree of clonotype sharing among donors was expected to be affected by sequencing depth. Incomplete sequencing was indicated by rarefaction of sorted-subset datasets, despite the large sequencing depth. Sampling was limited to blood, and TCR repertoires in tissue likely differ from TCR repertoires in blood. Naive subsets generally had larger estimated clonotype richness than memory subsets did. Clonotypes shared by all four sorted-subset donors showed higher generation probabilities than non-shared clonotypes.

The clonotype was recovered from a woman in her 30s in good health. Rearrangement joined TRBV7-3 to TRBJ2-2; the D segment cannot be called with confidence. Material for sequencing was naive CD4+ T cells sorted from blood. Reading the label with the study, this specimen's cell subset or site is: CD45RA+ positively selected. At the DNA level, the sequence is TGTGCCAGCAGCTTGGGCACCGGGGAGCTGTTTTTT. This sequence encodes CASSLGTGELFF.